The present T cell receptor beta chain was sequenced within a study of control samples from healthy donors and cancer patients. Profiling relied on immunoSEQ multiplex PCR, and the TCRdb table lists in-frame clones only, not all of them. The sample contains about 95,000 clones, about 87% of which appear only once. V shed 4 bases, J shed 2 bases, and the junction held 7 bases outside the gene matches. The CDR3 has 15 residues. CDR1 is SGHVS, CDR2 FQNEAQ, per germline. This clone showed up just a few times. Sequenced: blood. This TCR was recovered from a woman in her 70s in good health. This chain links TRBV7-8 with TRBJ2-5; TRBD2 aligns across 7 bases. The CDR3 DNA reads TGTGCCAGCAGCTGGCTAGCGGTAGCGCAAGAGACCCAGTACTTC. This translates into CASSWLAVAQETQYF.